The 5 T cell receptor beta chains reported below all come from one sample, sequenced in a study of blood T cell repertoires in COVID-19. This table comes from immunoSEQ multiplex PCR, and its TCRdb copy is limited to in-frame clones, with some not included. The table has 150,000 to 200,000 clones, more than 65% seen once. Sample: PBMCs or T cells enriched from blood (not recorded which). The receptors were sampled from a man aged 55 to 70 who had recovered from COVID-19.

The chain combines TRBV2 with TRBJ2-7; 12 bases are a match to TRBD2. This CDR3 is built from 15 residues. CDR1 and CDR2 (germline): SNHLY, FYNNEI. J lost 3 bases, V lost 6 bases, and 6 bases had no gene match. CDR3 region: CASSQRTSGNYEQYF. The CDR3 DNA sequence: TGTGCCAGCAGCCAAAGGACTAGCGGGAACTACGAGCAGTACTTC.

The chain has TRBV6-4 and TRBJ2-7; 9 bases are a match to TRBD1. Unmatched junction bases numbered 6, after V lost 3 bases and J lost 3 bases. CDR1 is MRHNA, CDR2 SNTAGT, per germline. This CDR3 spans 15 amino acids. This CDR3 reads CASSETTGGVYEQYF. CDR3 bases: TGTGCCAGCAGTGAAACGACAGGGGGGGTCTACGAGCAGTACTTC.

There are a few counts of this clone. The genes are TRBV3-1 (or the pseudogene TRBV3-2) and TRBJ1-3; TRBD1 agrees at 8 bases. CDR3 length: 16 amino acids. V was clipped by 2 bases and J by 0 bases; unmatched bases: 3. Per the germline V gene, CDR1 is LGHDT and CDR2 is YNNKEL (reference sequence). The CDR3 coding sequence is TGTGCCAGCAGCCAACGCGACAGGGGCTCTGGAAACACCATATATTTT. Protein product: CASSQRDRGSGNTIYF.

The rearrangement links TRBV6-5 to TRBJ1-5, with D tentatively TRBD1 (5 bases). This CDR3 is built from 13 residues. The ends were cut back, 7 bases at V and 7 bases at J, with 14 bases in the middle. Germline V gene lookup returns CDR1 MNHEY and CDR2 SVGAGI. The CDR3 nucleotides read TGTGCCAGCACCGCAGGGATTCGACAGCCCCAGCATTTT. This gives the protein CASTAGIRQPQHF.

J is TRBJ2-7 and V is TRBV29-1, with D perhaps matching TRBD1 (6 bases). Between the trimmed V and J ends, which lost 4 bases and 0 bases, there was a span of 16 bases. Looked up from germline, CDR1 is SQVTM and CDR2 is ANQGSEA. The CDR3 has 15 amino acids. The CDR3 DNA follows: TGCAGCGTTGCCAGCGGACAGCACCTCTCCTACGAGCAGTACTTC. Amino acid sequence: CSVASGQHLSYEQYF.